A single sample gave rise to the 25 T cell receptor beta chains below, sequenced in a study of blood T cell repertoires in COVID-19. The data were produced by immunoSEQ multiplex PCR, yet TCRdb's version contains in-frame clones alone and is incomplete. This table has roughly 63,000 clones, 70% to 85% appearing once. Sequenced: peripheral blood. These receptors all come from a human donor in a cohort sampled during active COVID-19.

V and J are TRBV5-1 and TRBJ1-2; TRBD1 is a possible D gene (5 bases). Germline loops: CDR1 SGHRS, CDR2 YFSETQ. The CDR3 runs to 12 residues. Trimming took 0 bases from V and 6 from J, leaving 6 bases between them. DNA of the CDR3: TGCGCCAGCAGCTTGGCAGGGCATGGCTACACCTTC. Translating gives CASSLAGHGYTF.

This clone was counted a few times. This sequence joins TRBV5-1 and TRBJ2-7, with 9 bases matching TRBD2. This CDR3 has 14 residues. Germline CDR1 reads SGHRS; CDR2 reads YFSETQ. The V segment lost 4 bases and the J segment 4 bases; nucleotides outside the gene matches: 6. DNA of the CDR3: TGCGCCAGCAGCCTTAGCGGGAGCGGATACGAGCAGTACTTC. Its translation is CASSLSGSGYEQYF.

The rearrangement links TRBV30 to TRBJ1-5, with 7 positions matching TRBD1. Per the germline V gene, CDR1 is GTSNPN and CDR2 is SVGIG (reference sequence). After removal of 0 bases from V and 0 bases from J, the junction contained 8 bases not matched to a gene. The CDR3 spans 17 residues. The CDR3 sequence is CAWSVRDRLYSNQPQHF. The CDR3 DNA reads as TGTGCCTGGAGTGTCCGGGACAGACTCTATAGCAATCAGCCCCAGCATTTT.

The genes are TRBV28 and TRBJ1-2, with 10 bases lining up with TRBD1. CDR3 length equals 16 residues. V was clipped by 2 bases and J by 6 bases; unmatched bases: 9. The germline V gene encodes CDR1 MDHEN and CDR2 SYDVKM. The CDR3 protein is CASSLTPTGGVDGYTF. The CDR3 region has the DNA TGTGCCAGCAGTTTAACCCCGACAGGGGGCGTAGATGGCTACACCTTC.

The rearrangement links TRBV5-5 to TRBJ1-1; the match to TRBD1 covers 7 bases. V dropped 1 base and J dropped 4; count of bases not matched to a gene: 4. There are 14 residues in the CDR3. Germline loops: CDR1 SGHKS, CDR2 YYEKEE (reference sequence). CDR3 in DNA: TGTGCCAGCAGCTTGAGGGGGCGCGGCACTGAAGCTTTCTTT. As protein: CASSLRGRGTEAFF.

This chain uses TRBV4-2 with TRBJ1-4; D is perhaps TRBD1 (5 bases). V was pared by 4 bases and J by 8 bases, with 14 bases between. The CDR3 extends over 14 amino acids. The germline V gene has CDR1 LGHNA and CDR2 YNFKEQ. In nucleotides, the CDR3 is TGTGCCAGCAGCCCCAACCAGGGTCGAGAAAAACTGTTTTTT. As protein: CASSPNQGREKLFF.

The rearrangement joins TRBV27 to TRBJ2-2, with 11 nucleotides matching TRBD2. This CDR3 contains 17 residues. Germline V lookup: CDR1 MNHEY, CDR2 SMNVEV (reference sequence). V dropped 3 bases and J dropped 2; count of bases not matched to a gene: 5. CDR3 sequence (DNA): TGTGCCAGCAGTTTCCTTAGCGGGAGGGTCAACACCGGGGAGCTGTTTTTT. Protein: CASSFLSGRVNTGELFF.

For the CDR3, the DNA is TGTGCCAGCAGTGAAGCGATCGGACAGGGGTACGAGCAGTACTTC. Translating gives CASSEAIGQGYEQYF. This chain joins TRBV2 and TRBJ2-7, with 9 bases fitting TRBD1. Germline V gene data show CDR1 as SNHLY and CDR2 as FYNNEI. J lost 4 bases, V lost 0 bases, and 4 bases had no gene match. The CDR3 is 15 amino acids.

V usage is TRBV7-7 and J usage is TRBJ2-1, with D maybe TRBD1 (6 bases). The CDR3 contains 14 residues. The germline V gene has CDR1 SSHAT and CDR2 FNYEAQ (reference sequence). V lost 1 base, J lost 5 bases, and 9 bases lay in between. CDR3 region: CASSLEDSDNEQFF. For the CDR3, the DNA is TGTGCCAGCAGCTTAGAGGACAGCGACAATGAGCAGTTCTTC.

The V and J genes are TRBV6-5 and TRBJ2-3; the D gene is possibly TRBD2 (6 bases). The CDR3 covers 12 residues. The V gene lost 11 bases and the J gene lost 4 bases, with 13 bases spanning the gap. Per germline, CDR1 MNHEY and CDR2 SVGAGI. The CDR3 is CAVERVADTQYF. Here the CDR3 DNA reads TGTGCCGTTGAGCGGGTGGCAGATACGCAGTATTTT.

This sequence joins TRBV7-6 and TRBJ1-4; TRBD1 might be the D (5 bases). CDR1 is SGHVS and CDR2 is FNYEAQ in the germline V gene. V lost 0 bases and J lost 3, with 14 bases in between. This CDR3 contains 17 residues. The CDR3 here is CASSLALGRVSNEKLFF. The CDR3 bases are TGTGCCAGCAGCTTAGCGCTTGGCAGGGTCTCTAATGAAAAACTGTTTTTT.

The genes are TRBV5-5 and TRBJ2-2; 12 nucleotides align to TRBD2. The junction had 2 bases not matched to a gene; V was cut back by 5 bases and J by 6 bases. CDR1 and CDR2 from the germline V gene are SGHKS and YYEKEE (reference sequence). This CDR3 has 14 amino acids. CDR3 protein: CASRTSGRPGELFF. CDR3 DNA: TGTGCCAGCAGGACTAGCGGGAGACCCGGGGAGCTGTTTTTT.

The V gene is TRBV5-1, the J gene TRBJ1-1; 7 nucleotides align to TRBD1. Trimming took 3 bases from V and 2 from J; bases not matched to a gene: 4. Germline V gives CDR1 SGHRS, CDR2 YFSETQ. The CDR3 is 14 amino acids. This CDR3 reads CASSSRTGNTEAFF. The CDR3 DNA follows: TGCGCCAGCAGCTCGAGGACAGGCAACACTGAAGCTTTCTTT.

The V call is TRBV30, the J call TRBJ2-3; D ambiguous. Trimming took 4 bases from V and 0 from J, leaving 8 bases between them. CDR3 length: 13 residues. Germline lookup yields CDR1 GTSNPN and CDR2 SVGIG (reference sequence). The CDR3 region is CAWTEWSTDTQYF. DNA for the CDR3: TGTGCCTGGACGGAGTGGAGCACAGATACGCAGTATTTT. The variable domain in full, with the rest retrieved from reference TRBV30 and TRBJ2-3, is SQTIHQWPATLVQPVGSPLSLECTVEGTSNPNLYWYRQAAGRGLQLLFYSVGIGQISSEVPQNLSASRPQDRQFILSSKKLLLSDSGFYLCAWTEWSTDTQYFGPGTRLTVL.

For the CDR3, the DNA is TGTGCCAGTAGTCCGTCCCGGGGGGCTAGTGGGGAGACCCAGTACTTC. It codes for CASSPSRGASGETQYF. The J gene is TRBJ2-5, the V gene TRBV19; possibly TRBD2 for D (7 bases). Germline V lookup: CDR1 LNHDA, CDR2 SQIVND (reference sequence). The V end was cut by 5 bases, the J end by 5 bases, with 21 bases between. CDR3 size: 16 residues. Full variable domain (missing parts from reference TRBV19 and TRBJ2-5): DGGITQSPKYLFRKEGQNVTLSCEQNLNHDAMYWYRQDPGQGLRLIYYSQIVNDFQKGDIAEGYSVSREKKESFPLTVTSAQKNPTAFYLCASSPSRGASGETQYFGPGTRLLVL.

The chain combines TRBV6-2 or TRBV6-3 with TRBJ2-1; TRBD2 agrees at 9 bases. CDR3 length equals 17 residues. Germline-derived CDR1 and CDR2 are MNHEY and SVGEGT. V dropped 6 bases and J dropped 2; count of bases not matched to a gene: 11. Here the CDR3 reads CASSLPEREDPYNEQFF. The CDR3 region has the DNA TGTGCCAGCAGCCTCCCGGAGCGGGAGGATCCCTACAATGAGCAGTTCTTC.

V is TRBV6-5 and J is TRBJ2-7, with 12 bases lining up with TRBD2. The ends lost 4 bases at V and 5 bases at J; junction bases unmatched: 3. The CDR3 is 14 residues long. Germline CDR1 and CDR2: MNHEY and SVGAGI. The CDR3 loop reads CASSWTSGNHEQYF. The CDR3 nucleotides read TGTGCCAGCAGTTGGACTAGCGGGAACCACGAGCAGTACTTC.

The rearrangement joins TRBV3-1 (or the pseudogene TRBV3-2) to TRBJ2-2, with TRBD2 identical over 9 bases. Germline V lookup: CDR1 LGHDT, CDR2 YNNKEL (reference sequence). The CDR3 has 15 amino acids. The ends lost 3 bases at V and 8 bases at J; junction bases unmatched: 7. This CDR3 is CASSQELAGRGELFF. The CDR3 DNA reads as TGTGCCAGCAGCCAGGAGCTAGCGGGACGAGGGGAGCTGTTTTTT.

This clone was counted a few times. The CDR3, as DNA: TGTGCCAGCAGCTTGGGTGGGAGAATCTACGAGCAGTACTTC. Its protein product is CASSLGGRIYEQYF. This chain joins TRBV7-8 and TRBJ2-7; tentatively, D is TRBD2 (5 bases). Germline lookup yields CDR1 SGHVS and CDR2 FQNEAQ. The CDR3 contains 14 residues. Trimming stripped 3 bases from V and 3 bases from J, with 12 bases between.

Only a few counts were recorded for this clone. V gene TRBV14 combines with J gene TRBJ2-7; no definite D call. The V and J ends lost 2 bases and 4 bases respectively, with 9 bases between them. From germline, CDR1 is SGHDN and CDR2 FVKESK. The CDR3 totals 13 residues. The CDR3 loop reads CASSQRLAYEQYF. The CDR3 DNA reads TGTGCCAGCAGCCAAAGACTCGCTTACGAGCAGTACTTC. The variable domain in full, with the rest retrieved from reference TRBV14 and TRBJ2-7, is EAGVTQFPSHSVIEKGQTVTLRCDPISGHDNLYWYRRVMGKEIKFLLHFVKESKQDESGMPNNRFLAERTGGTYSTLKVQPAELEDSGVYFCASSQRLAYEQYFGPGTRLTVT.

The chain is built from TRBV5-1 and TRBJ1-5; TRBD1 matches at 8 bases. From germline, CDR1 is SGHRS and CDR2 YFSETQ. The CDR3 extends over 15 amino acids. The trim removed 0 bases at V and 7 bases at J, leaving 6 bases unmatched. CDR3 sequence reads: CASSLEGQVGQPQHF. CDR3 DNA sequence: TGCGCCAGCAGCTTGGAGGGACAGGTGGGGCAGCCCCAGCATTTT.

The chain links TRBV9 to TRBJ1-3; 7 nucleotides line up with TRBD1. This CDR3 spans 18 amino acids. V lost 3 bases, J lost 0 bases, and 12 bases stayed unmatched. CDR1 is SGDLS and CDR2 is YYNGEE in the germline V gene. This CDR3 reads CASSGSHVRGDSGNTIYF. The CDR3 DNA reads as TGTGCCAGCAGCGGTAGTCATGTCAGGGGGGACTCTGGAAACACCATATATTTT.

The gene calls are TRBV6-5 and TRBJ2-2, with TRBD1 as a possible D gene (5 bases). The germline CDR1 and CDR2 sequences are MNHEY and SVGAGI. Between the trimmed V and J ends, which lost 6 bases and 7 bases, there was a span of 12 bases. The CDR3 consists of 13 residues. Here the CDR3 reads CASRGRGFGELFF. The CDR3 DNA reads as TGTGCCAGCAGGGGGCGCGGATTCGGGGAGCTGTTTTTT.

This sequence joins TRBV2 and TRBJ2-7, with D unresolved. Germline V gene lookup returns CDR1 SNHLY and CDR2 FYNNEI. V was trimmed by 0 bases and J by 2 bases, leaving 11 bases between them. This CDR3 has 15 amino acids. The CDR3: CASSEASRATYEQYF. The CDR3 DNA reads as TGTGCCAGCAGTGAAGCGTCGCGAGCAACCTACGAGCAGTACTTC.

This clone was seen more than once but under ten times. The chain has TRBV7-2 and TRBJ2-7; weak D call: TRBD1 (6 bases). Between the trimmed V and J ends, which lost 1 base and 3 bases, there was a span of 10 bases. The CDR3 contains 14 residues. Germline CDR1 is SGHTA and CDR2 is FQGNSA. Here the CDR3 reads CASSLEGHRYEQYF. DNA for the CDR3: TGTGCCAGCAGCTTAGAGGGACATCGCTACGAGCAGTACTTC.